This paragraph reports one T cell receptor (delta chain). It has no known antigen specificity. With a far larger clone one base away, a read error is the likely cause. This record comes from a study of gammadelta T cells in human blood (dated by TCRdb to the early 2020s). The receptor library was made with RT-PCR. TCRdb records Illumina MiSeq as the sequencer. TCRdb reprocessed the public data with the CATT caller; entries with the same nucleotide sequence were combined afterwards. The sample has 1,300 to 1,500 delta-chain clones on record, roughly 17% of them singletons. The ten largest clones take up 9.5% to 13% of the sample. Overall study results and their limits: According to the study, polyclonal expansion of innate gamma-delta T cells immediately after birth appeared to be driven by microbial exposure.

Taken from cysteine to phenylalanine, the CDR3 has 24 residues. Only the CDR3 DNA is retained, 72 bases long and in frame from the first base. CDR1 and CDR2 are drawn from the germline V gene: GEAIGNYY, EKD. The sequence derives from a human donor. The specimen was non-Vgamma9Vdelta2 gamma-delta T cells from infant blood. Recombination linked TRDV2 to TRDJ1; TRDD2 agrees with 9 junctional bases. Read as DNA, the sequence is TGTGCCTGTGACATGCCGGCCTTCCTACTCGGACAACGGGTGGGGGCTTTCTACACCGTTAAACTCATCTTT. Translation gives CACDMPAFLLGQRVGAFYTVKLIF.